This T cell receptor beta chain was found in a study of CD4+ T cells in melanoma. Study-wide findings and caveats: CD8+ T cell, macrophage and B cell function reportedly correlated with neoantigen-specific CD4+ T cells.

To note about this clone: Its antigen is unidentified.

V shed 4 bases and J shed 8 bases, with 15 bases lying between them. CDR1 and CDR2 (germline): PRHDT, FYEKMQ (reference sequence). This CDR3 region has 14 residues. Using immunoSEQ multiplex PCR, the repertoire was profiled, and TCRdb retains in-frame clones only, with some absent. The sample comprises over 100,000 clones, 92% of which are singletons, and around 3% rests with the top ten. The receptor was derived from a human donor with melanoma. Material: peripheral blood. This chain connects TRBV13 to TRBJ2-1, with D hard to call. The CDR3 reads CASSSLSGRDEQFF. The DNA of the CDR3 is TGTGCCAGCAGCTCCTTGTCGGGTAGGGATGAGCAGTTCTTC. The whole variable domain, filled in from reference TRBV13 and TRBJ2-1, reads AAGVIQSPRHLIKEKRETATLKCYPIPRHDTVYWYQQGPGQDPQFLISFYEKMQSDKGSIPDRFSAQQFSDYHSELNMSSLELGDSALYFCASSSLSGRDEQFFGPGTRLTVL.